This T cell receptor beta chain was sequenced in a study of blood T cell repertoires in COVID-19. At the level of the study: COVID-19 samples, acute and convalescent, were from the United States, Italy and Spain. T cells, B-cell-depleted T cells, or PBMCs supplied cDNA or gDNA.

This study enrolled people aged about 18 to 100 from roughly 24 US geographic areas. Researchers sorted participants into cohorts using their self-reported clinical history. Repertoires were generated with immunoSEQ multiplex PCR, while TCRdb's copy carries only in-frame clones and drops some. The sample lists around 300,000 clones, around nine tenths occurring once. J gave up 6 bases and V 5 bases, and 7 bases lay outside the gene matches. CDR3 length: 15 amino acids. Germline CDR1 and CDR2: LNHDA and SQIVND (reference sequence). V gene TRBV19 combines with J gene TRBJ2-2; 9 nucleotides match TRBD1. Sequencing was carried out using PBMCs or T cells enriched from blood (not recorded which). The TCR originated in a woman aged 18-29 years who had recovered from COVID-19. CDR3 sequence (DNA): TGTGCCAGTAGTTCCGGGACAGGGATCGCCGGGGAGCTGTTTTTT. It translates to CASSSGTGIAGELFF.